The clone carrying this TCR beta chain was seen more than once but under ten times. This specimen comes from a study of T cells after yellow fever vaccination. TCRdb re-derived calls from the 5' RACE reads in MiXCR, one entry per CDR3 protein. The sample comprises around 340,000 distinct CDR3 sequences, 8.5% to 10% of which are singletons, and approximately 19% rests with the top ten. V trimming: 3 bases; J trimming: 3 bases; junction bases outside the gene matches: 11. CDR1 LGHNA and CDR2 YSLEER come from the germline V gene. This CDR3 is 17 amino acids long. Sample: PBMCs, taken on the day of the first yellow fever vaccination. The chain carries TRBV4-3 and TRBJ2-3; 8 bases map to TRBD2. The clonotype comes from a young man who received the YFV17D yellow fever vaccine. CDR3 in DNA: TGCGCCAGCAGCCACAAACGGGGGGGCCTATTGACAGATACGCAGTATTTT. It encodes CASSHKRGGLLTDTQYF.